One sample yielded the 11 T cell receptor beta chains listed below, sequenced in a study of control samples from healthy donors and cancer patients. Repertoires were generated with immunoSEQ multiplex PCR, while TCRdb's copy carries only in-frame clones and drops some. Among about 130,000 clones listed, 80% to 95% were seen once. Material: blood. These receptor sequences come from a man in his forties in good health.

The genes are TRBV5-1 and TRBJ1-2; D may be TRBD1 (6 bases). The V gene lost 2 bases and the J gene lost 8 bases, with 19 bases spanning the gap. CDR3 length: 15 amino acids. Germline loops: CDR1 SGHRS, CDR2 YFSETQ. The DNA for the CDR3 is TGCGCCAGCAGCTTCGGAATGGGGGGCCCTTTAGGCTACACCTTC. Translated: CASSFGMGGPLGYTF.

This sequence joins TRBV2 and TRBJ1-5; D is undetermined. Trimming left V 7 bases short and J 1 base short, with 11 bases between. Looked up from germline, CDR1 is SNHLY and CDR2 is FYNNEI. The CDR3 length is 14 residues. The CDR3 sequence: CASTRTASNQPQHF. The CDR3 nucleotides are TGTGCCAGCACCCGGACGGCGAGCAATCAGCCCCAGCATTTT.

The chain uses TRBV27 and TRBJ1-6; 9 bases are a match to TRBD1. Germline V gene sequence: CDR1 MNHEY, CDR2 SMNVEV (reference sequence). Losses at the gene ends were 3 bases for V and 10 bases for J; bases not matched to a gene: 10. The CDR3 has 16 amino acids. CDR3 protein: CASSLGLTGGRSPLHF. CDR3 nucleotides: TGTGCCAGCAGTTTGGGTCTGACAGGGGGTAGGTCACCCCTCCACTTT.

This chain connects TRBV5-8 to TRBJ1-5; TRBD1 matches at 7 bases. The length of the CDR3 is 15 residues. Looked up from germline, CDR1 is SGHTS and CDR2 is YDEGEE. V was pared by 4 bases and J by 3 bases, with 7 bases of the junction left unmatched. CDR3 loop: CASSPRQGLNQPQHF. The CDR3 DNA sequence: TGTGCCAGCAGCCCTCGACAGGGACTCAATCAGCCCCAGCATTTT.

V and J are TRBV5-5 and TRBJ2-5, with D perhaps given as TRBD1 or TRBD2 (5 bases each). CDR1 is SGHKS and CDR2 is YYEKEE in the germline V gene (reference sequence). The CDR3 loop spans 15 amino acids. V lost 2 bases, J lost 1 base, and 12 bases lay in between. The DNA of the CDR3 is TGTGCCAGCAGCTTCCTACAGGACTTCCAAGAGACCCAGTACTTC. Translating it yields CASSFLQDFQETQYF.

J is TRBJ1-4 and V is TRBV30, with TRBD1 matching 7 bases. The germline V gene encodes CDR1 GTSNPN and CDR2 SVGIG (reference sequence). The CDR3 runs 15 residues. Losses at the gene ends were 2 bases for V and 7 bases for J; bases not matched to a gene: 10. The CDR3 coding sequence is TGTGCCTGGAGTCCGAGACAGGGTTTGGCTGAAAAACTGTTTTTT. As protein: CAWSPRQGLAEKLFF.

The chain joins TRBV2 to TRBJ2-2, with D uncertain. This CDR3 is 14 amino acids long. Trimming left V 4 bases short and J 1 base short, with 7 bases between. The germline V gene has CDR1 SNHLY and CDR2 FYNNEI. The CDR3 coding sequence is TGTGCCAGCAGTGGTGATGGGAACACCGGGGAGCTGTTTTTT. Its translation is CASSGDGNTGELFF.

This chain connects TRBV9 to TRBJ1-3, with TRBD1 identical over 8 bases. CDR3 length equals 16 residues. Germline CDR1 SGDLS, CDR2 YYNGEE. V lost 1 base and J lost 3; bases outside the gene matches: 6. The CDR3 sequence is CASSVYPTGGGNTIYF. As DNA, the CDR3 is TGTGCCAGCAGCGTATATCCAACAGGGGGTGGAAACACCATATATTTT.

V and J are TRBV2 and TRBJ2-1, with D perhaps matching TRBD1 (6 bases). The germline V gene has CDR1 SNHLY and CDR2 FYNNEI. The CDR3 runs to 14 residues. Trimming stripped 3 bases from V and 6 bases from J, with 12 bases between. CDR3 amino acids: CASSDQGSGNEQFF. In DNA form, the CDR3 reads TGTGCCAGCAGTGACCAGGGGTCCGGCAATGAGCAGTTCTTC.

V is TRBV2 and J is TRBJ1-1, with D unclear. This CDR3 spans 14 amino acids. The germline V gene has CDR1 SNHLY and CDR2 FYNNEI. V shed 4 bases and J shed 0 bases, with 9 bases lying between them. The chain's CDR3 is CASSVIGMNTEAFF. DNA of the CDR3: TGTGCCAGCAGTGTGATTGGGATGAACACTGAAGCTTTCTTT.

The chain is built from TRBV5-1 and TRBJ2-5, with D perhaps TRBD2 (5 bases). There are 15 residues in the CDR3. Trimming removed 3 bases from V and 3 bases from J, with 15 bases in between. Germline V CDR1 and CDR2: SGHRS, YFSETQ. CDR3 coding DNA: TGCGCCAGCAGCTCGACCGGGATAAACAAAGAGACCCAGTACTTC. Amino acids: CASSSTGINKETQYF.